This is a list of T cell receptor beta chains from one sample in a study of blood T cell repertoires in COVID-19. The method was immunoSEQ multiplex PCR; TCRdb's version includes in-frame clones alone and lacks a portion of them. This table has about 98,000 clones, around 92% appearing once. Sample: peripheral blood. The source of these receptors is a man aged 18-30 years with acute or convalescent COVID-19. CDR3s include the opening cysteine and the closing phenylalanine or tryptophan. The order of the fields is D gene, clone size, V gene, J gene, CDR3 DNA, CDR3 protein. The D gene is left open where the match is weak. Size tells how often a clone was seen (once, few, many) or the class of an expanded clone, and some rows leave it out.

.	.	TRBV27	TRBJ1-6	TGTGCCAGCAGTCCCCAACGGAGTTCACCCCTCCACTTT	CASSPQRSSPLHF
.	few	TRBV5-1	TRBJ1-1	TGCGCCAGCAGCATACAGGTGAACACTGAAGCTTTCTTT	CASSIQVNTEAFF
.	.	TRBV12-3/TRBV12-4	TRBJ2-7	TGTGCCAGCAGTTTATGGGCAGCCTACGAGCAGTACTTC	CASSLWAAYEQYF
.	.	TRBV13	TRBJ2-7	TGTGCCAGCAGCATACCGGGAGTTCGACACGAGCAGTACTTC	CASSIPGVRHEQYF
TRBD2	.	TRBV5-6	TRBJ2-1	TGTGCCAGCAGCTTGATAGCGGGAGAAGGGGATGAGCAGTTCTTC	CASSLIAGEGDEQFF
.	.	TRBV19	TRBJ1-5	TGTGCCAGTAGTATGACAGTGAACAATCAGCCCCAGCATTTT	CASSMTVNNQPQHF
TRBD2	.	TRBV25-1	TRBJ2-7	TGTGCCAGCAGTGGCCCAGGGTCGGGGGGGTACTACGAGCAGTACTTC	CASSGPGSGGYYEQYF
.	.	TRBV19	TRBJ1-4	TGTGCCAGTAGCAAGGACAGCAATGAAAAACTGTTTTTT	CASSKDSNEKLFF
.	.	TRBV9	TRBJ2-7	TGTGCCAGCAGCGTAGCTGGAGCGGACCTCTACGAGCAGTACTTC	CASSVAGADLYEQYF
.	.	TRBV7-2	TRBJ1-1	TGTGCCAGCAGCTTAGTTTCCGTCACTGAAGCTTTCTTT	CASSLVSVTEAFF
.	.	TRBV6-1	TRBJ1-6	TGTGCCAGCAGTGAAACTAGTCTTTCACCCCTCCACTTT	CASSETSLSPLHF
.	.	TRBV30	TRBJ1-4	TGTGCCTGGAGTGTACTCAGGGGAGTAAATGAAAAACTGTTTTTT	CAWSVLRGVNEKLFF
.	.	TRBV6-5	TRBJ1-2	TGTGCCAGCAGCCGGACCCCTCAGGGCAACTATGGCTACACCTTC	CASSRTPQGNYGYTF
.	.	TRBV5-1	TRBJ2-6	TGCGCCAGCAGCTTGGTGGTAGGGGCAGCCTCTGGGGCCAACGTCCTGACTTTC	CASSLVVGAASGANVLTF
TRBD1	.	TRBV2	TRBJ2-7	TGTGCCAGCATGAGGACAGGGTCCTACGAGCAGTACTTC	CASMRTGSYEQYF
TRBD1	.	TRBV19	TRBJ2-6	TGTGCCAGTAGTAAAAGTACAGGGGGGATAGGAGGGGCCAACGTCCTGACTTTC	CASSKSTGGIGGANVLTF
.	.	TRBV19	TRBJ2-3	TGTGCCAGTTCATCGAGGACAGATACGCAGTATTTT	CASSSRTDTQYF
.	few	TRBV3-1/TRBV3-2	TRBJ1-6	TGTGCCAGCAGCCTTGGGCTGGACGCCGGGAAGTCACCCCTCCACTTT	CASSLGLDAGKSPLHF